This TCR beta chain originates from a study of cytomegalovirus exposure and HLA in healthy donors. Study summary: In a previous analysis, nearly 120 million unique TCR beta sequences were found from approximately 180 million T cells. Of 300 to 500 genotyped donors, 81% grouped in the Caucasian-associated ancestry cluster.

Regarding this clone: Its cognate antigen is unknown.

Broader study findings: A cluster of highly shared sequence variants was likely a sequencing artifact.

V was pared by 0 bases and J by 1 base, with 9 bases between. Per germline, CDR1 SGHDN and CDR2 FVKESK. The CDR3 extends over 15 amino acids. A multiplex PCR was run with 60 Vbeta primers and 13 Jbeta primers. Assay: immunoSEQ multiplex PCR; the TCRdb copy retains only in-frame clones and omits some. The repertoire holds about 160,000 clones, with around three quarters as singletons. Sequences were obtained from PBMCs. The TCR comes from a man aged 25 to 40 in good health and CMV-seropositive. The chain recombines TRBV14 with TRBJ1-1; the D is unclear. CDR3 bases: TGTGCCAGCAGCCAAGATGGAGTTGGGAACACTGAAGCTTTCTTT. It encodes CASSQDGVGNTEAFF.